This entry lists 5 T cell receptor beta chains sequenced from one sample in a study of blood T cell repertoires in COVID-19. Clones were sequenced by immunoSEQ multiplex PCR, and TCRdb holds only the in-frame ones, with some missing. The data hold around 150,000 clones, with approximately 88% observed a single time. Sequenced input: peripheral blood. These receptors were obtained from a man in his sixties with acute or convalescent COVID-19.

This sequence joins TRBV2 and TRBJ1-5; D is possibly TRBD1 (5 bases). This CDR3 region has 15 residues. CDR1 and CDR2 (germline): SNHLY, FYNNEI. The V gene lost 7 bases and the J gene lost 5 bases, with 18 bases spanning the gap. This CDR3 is CASTRLGLTDQPQHF. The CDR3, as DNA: TGTGCCAGCACCCGATTAGGGTTGACAGATCAGCCCCAGCATTTT.

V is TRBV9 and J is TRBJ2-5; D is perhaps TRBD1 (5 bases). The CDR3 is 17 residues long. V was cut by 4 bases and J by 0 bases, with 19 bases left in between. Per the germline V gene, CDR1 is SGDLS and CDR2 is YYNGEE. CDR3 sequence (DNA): TGTGCCAGCAGCCCAACACCAGGGTCCCGCTACCAAGAGACCCAGTACTTC. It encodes CASSPTPGSRYQETQYF.

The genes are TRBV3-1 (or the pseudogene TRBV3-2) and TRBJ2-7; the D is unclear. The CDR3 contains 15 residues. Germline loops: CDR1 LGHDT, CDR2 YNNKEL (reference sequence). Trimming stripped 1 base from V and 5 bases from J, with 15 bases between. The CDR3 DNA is TGTGCCAGCAGCCAAGGAGTTTTCCCTACGAACGAGCAGTACTTC. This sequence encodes CASSQGVFPTNEQYF.

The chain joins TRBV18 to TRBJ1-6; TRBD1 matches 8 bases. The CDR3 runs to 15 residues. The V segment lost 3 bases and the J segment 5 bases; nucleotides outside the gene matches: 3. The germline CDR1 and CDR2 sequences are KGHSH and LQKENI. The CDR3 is CASSPRQGNNSPLHF. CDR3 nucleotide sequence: TGTGCCAGCTCACCTAGACAGGGGAATAATTCACCCCTCCACTTT.

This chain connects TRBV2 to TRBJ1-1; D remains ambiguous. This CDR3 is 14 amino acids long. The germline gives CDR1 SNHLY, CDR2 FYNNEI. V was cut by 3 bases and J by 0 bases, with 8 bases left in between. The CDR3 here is CASSDGGVNTEAFF. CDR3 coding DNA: TGTGCCAGCAGTGACGGCGGGGTGAACACTGAAGCTTTCTTT.